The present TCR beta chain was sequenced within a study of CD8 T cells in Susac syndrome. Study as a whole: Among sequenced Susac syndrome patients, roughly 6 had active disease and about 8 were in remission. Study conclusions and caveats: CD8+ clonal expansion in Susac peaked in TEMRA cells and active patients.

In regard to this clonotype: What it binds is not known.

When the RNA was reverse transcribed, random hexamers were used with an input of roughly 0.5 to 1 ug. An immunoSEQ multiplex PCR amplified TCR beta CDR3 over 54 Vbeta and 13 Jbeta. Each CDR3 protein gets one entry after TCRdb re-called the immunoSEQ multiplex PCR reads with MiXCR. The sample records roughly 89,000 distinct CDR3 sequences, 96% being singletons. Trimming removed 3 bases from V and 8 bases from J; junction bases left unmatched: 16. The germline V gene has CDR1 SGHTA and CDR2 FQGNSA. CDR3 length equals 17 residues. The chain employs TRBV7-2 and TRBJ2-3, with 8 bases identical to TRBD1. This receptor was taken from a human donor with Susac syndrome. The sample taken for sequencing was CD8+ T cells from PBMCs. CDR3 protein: CASSFMSGAGGEGTQYF. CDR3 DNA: TGTGCCAGCAGCTTTATGTCTGGTGCAGGGGGCGAGGGTACGCAGTATTTT.